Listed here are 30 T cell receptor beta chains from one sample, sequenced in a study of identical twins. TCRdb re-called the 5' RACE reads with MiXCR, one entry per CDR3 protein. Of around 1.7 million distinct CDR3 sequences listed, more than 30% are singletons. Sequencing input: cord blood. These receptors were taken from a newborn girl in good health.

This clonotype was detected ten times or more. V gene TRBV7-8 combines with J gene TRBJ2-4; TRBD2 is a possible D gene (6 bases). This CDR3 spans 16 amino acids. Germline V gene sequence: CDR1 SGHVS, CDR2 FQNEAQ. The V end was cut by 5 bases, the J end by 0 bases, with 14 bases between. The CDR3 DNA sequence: TGTGCCAGCAGCCATCCACTAGCTTTAGCCAAAAACATTCAGTACTTC. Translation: CASSHPLALAKNIQYF.

The CDR3 DNA follows: TGTGCCAGCAGTTCAGGGGGCGCCTGGGAGCAGTACTTC. This gives the protein CASSSGGAWEQYF. V gene TRBV28 combines with J gene TRBJ2-5; 8 bases are shared with TRBD1. The germline gives CDR1 MDHEN, CDR2 SYDVKM. Unmatched junction bases numbered 9, after V lost 4 bases and J lost 11 bases. This CDR3 comprises 13 residues.

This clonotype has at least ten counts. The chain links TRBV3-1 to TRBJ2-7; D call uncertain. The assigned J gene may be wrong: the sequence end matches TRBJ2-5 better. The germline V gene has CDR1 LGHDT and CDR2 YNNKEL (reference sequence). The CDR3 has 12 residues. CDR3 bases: TGTGCCAGCAGAAGGGTAGGGGAGACCCAGTACTTC. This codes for CASRRVGETQYF.

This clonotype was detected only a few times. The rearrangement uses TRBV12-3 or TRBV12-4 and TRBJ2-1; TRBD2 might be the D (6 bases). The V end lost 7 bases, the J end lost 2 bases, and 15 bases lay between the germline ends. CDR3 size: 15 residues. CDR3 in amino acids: CASTVSGGAYNEQFF. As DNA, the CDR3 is TGTGCCAGCACTGTTTCGGGCGGGGCCTACAATGAGCAGTTCTTC.

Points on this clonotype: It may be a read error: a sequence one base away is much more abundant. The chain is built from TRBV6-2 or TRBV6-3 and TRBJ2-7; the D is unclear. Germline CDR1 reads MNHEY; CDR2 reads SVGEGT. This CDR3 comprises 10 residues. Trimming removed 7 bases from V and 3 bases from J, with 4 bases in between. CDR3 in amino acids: CASTNYEQYF. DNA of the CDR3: TGTGCCAGCACCAACTACGAGCAGTACTTC.

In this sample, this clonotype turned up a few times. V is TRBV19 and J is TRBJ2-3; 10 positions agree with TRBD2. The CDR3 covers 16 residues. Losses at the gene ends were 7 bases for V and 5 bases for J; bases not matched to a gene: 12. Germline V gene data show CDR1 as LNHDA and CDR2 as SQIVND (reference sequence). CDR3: CASTESAGGPGDTQYF. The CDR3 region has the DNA TGTGCCAGTACCGAATCAGCGGGAGGGCCGGGAGATACGCAGTATTTT.

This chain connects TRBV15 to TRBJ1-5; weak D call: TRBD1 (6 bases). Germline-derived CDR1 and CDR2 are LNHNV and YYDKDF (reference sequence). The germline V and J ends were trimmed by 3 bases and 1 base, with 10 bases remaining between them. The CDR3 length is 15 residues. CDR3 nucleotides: TGTGCCACCAGCAGTCAGGACAGCAGCAATCAGCCCCAGCATTTT. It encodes CATSSQDSSNQPQHF.

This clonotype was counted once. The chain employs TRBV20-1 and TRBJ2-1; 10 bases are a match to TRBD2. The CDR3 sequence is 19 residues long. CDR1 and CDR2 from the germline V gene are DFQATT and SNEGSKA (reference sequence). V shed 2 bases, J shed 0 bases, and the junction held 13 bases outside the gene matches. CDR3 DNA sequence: TGCAGTGCTAGAAGTGTGGGACTAGCGCAGTTCAGCTCCTACAATGAGCAGTTCTTC. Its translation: CSARSVGLAQFSSYNEQFF.

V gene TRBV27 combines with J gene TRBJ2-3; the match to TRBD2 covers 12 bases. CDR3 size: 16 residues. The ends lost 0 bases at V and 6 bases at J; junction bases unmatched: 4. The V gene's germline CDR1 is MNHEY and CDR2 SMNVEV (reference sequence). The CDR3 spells CASSLSLAGGQDTQYF. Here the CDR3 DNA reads TGTGCCAGCAGTTTATCTCTAGCGGGAGGGCAGGATACGCAGTATTTT.

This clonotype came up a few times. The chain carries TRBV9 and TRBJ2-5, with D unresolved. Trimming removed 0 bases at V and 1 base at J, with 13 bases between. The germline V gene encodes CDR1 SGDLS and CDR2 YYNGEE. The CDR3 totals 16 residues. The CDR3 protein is CASSVGLETPQETQYF. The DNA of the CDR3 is TGTGCCAGCAGCGTAGGGCTCGAGACACCCCAAGAGACCCAGTACTTC.

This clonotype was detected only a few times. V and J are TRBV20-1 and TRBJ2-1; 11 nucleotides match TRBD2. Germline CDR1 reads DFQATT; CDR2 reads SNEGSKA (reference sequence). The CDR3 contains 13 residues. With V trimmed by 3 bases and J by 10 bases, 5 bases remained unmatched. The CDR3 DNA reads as TGCAGTGCTAGTTCTAGCGGGGGGTGGGAGCAGTTCTTC. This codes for CSASSSGGWEQFF.

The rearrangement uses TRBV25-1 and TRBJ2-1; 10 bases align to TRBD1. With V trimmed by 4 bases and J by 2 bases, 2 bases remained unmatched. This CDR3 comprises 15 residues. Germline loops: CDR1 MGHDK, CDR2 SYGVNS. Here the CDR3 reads CASSAGQGAYNEQFF. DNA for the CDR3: TGTGCCAGCAGTGCTGGACAGGGGGCCTACAATGAGCAGTTCTTC. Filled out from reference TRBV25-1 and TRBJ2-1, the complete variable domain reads EADIYQTPRYLVIGTGKKITLECSQTMGHDKMYWYQQDPGMELHLIHYSYGVNSTEKGDLSSESTVSRIRTEHFPLTLESARPSHTSQYLCASSAGQGAYNEQFFGPGTRLTVL.

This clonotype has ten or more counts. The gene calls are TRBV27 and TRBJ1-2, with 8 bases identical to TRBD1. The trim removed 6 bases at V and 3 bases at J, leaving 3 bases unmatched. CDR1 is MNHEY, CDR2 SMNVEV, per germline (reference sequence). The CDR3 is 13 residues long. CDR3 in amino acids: CASRMDRDYGYTF. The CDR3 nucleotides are TGTGCCAGCAGGATGGACAGGGACTATGGCTACACCTTC.

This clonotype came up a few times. The CDR3 reads CASSPYRGTNEKLFF. CDR3 nucleotides: TGTGCCAGCAGCCCCTACAGGGGTACTAATGAAAAACTGTTTTTT. The V and J genes are TRBV28 and TRBJ1-4; TRBD1 matches at 7 bases. Per the germline V gene, CDR1 is MDHEN and CDR2 is SYDVKM. Trimming removed 6 bases from V and 2 bases from J; junction bases left unmatched: 6. This CDR3 spans 15 amino acids.

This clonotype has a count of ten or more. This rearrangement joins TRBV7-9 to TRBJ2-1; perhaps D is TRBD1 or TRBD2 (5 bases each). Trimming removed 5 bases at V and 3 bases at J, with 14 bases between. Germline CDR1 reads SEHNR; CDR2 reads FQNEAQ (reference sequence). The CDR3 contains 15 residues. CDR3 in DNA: TGTGCCAGCAGCCACCCGGGGCAGGACTACAATGAGCAGTTCTTC. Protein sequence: CASSHPGQDYNEQFF.

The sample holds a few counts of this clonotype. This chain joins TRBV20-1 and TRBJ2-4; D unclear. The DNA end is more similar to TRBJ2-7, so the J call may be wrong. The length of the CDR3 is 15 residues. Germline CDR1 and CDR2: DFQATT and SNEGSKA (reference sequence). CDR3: CSAVANGPVVSEQYF. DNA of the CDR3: TGCAGTGCTGTGGCCAATGGGCCGGTCGTAAGCGAGCAGTACTTC.

The CDR3 nucleotides are TGTGCCATCAAGGCGGGAGGGCTCAATGAGCAGTACTTC. Encoded protein: CAIKAGGLNEQYF. The gene calls are TRBV10-3 and TRBJ2-5; 9 nucleotides line up with TRBD2. Unmatched junction bases numbered 11, after V lost 7 bases and J lost 11 bases. The germline V gene has CDR1 ENHRY and CDR2 SYGVKD. The CDR3 contains 13 residues.

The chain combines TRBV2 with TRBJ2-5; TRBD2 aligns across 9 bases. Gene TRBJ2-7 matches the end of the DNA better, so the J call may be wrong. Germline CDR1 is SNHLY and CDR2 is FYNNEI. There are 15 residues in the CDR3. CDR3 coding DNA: TGTGCCAGCAGTGAACTAGCGGGAAGGCCCAACGAGCAGTACTTC. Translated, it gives CASSELAGRPNEQYF.

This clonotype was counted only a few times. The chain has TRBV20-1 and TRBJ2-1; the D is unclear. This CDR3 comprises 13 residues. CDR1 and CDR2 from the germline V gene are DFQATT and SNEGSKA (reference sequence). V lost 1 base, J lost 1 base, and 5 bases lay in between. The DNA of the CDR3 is TGCAGTGCTAGAGGACTTTCCTACAATGAGCAGTTCTTC. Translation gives CSARGLSYNEQFF.

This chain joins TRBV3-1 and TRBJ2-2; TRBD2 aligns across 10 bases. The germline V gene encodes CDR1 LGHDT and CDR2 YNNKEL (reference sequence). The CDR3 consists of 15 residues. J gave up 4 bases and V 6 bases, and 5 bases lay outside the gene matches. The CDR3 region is CASRLWTSGTGELFF. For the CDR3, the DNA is TGTGCCAGCAGGCTTTGGACTAGCGGCACCGGGGAGCTGTTTTTT. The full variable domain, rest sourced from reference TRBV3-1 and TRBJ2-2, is DTAVSQTPKYLVTQMGNDKSIKCEQNLGHDTMYWYKQDSKKFLKIMFSYNNKELIINETVPNRFSPKSPDKAHLNLHINSLELGDSAVYFCASRLWTSGTGELFFGEGSRLTVL.

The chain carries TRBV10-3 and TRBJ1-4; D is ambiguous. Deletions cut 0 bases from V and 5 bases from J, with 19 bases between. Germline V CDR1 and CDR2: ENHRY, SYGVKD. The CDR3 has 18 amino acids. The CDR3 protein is CAISESRQTHPGNEKLFF. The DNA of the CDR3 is TGTGCCATCAGTGAGTCGAGGCAGACTCATCCGGGGAATGAAAAACTGTTTTTT.

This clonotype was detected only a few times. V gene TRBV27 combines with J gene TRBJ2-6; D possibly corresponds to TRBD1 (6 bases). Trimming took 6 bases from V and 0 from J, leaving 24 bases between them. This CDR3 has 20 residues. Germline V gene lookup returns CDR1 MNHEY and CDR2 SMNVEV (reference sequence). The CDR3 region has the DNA TGTGCCAGCAGCCATTCGGGACACCTAAAGTCTTACTCTGGGGCCAACGTCCTGACTTTC. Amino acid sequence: CASSHSGHLKSYSGANVLTF.

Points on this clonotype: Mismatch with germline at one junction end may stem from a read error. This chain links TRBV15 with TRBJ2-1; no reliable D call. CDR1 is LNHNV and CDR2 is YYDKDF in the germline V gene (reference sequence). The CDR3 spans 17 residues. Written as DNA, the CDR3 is TGTGCCGCCAGCAGAGCCTACGGACCCCAGGTTCGGTATGAGCAGTTCTTC. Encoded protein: CAASRAYGPQVRYEQFF.

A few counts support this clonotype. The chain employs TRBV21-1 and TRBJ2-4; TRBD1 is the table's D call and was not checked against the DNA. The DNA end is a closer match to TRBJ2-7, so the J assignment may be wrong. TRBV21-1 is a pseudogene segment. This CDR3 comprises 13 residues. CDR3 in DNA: TGTGCCAGCAGCAAAGGGACAATTTACGAGCAGTACTTC. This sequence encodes CASSKGTIYEQYF.

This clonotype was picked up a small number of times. The CDR3 DNA reads as TGTGCCAGCAGTTCTCCCCTGGGGGGTCCCGGCTATGGCTACACCTTC. Protein product: CASSSPLGGPGYGYTF. This rearrangement joins TRBV12-3 or TRBV12-4 to TRBJ1-2, with TRBD1 as a possible D gene (5 bases). The CDR3 loop spans 16 amino acids. Trimming removed 4 bases from V and 4 bases from J, with 19 bases in between.

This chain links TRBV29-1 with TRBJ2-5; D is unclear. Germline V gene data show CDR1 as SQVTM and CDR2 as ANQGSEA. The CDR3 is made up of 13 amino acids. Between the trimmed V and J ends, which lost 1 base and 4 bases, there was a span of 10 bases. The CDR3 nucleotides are TGCAGCGTTGAAGCCTGGCTAGGAGAGACCCAGTACTTC. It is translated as CSVEAWLGETQYF.

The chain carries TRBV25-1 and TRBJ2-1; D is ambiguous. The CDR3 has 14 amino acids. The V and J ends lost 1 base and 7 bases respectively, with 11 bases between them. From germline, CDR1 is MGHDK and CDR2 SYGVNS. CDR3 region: CASSEWVGFNEQFF. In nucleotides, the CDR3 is TGTGCCAGCAGTGAATGGGTAGGGTTTAATGAGCAGTTCTTC.

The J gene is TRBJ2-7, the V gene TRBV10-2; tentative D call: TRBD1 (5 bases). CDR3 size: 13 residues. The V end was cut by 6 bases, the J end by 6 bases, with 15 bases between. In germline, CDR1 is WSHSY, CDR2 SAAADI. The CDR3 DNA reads TGCGCCAGCAGGGAACAATATAGGGGCGAGCAGTACTTC. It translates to CASREQYRGEQYF.

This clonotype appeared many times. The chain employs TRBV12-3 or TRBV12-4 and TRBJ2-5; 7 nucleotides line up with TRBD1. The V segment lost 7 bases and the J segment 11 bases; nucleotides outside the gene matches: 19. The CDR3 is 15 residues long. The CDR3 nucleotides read TGTGCCAGCACGGCCGGGACAGATATCCGTAGTGAGCAGTACTTC. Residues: CASTAGTDIRSEQYF.

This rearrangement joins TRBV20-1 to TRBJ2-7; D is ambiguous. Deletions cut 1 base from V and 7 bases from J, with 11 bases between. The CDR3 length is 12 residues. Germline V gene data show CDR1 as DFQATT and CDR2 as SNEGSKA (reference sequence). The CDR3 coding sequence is TGCAGTGCTAGAGTACGAGGAGTTGAGCAGTACTTC. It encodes CSARVRGVEQYF.